This is a list of T cell receptor beta chains from one sample in a study of blood T cell repertoires in COVID-19. Repertoires were generated with immunoSEQ multiplex PCR, while TCRdb's copy carries only in-frame clones and drops some. Of 40,000 to 50,000 clones listed, 80% to 90% are singletons. Source material: peripheral blood. These TCRs come from a man aged 25 to 40 with active or convalescent COVID-19. CDR3s include the opening cysteine and the closing phenylalanine or tryptophan. D genes are given only for firm matches. Clone sizes are given selectively: once, few, many, or a class where the clone is expanded.

v_gene: TRBV6-5
d_gene: NA
j_gene: TRBJ1-6
abundance: NA
CDR3aa: CASSWDWLNSPLHF
CDR3nt: TGTGCCAGCAGTTGGGACTGGCTTAATTCACCCCTCCACTTT

v_gene: TRBV6-5
d_gene: NA
j_gene: TRBJ1-1
abundance: NA
CDR3aa: CASSLLGGNTEAFF
CDR3nt: TGTGCCAGCAGTCTCCTAGGTGGGAACACTGAAGCTTTCTTT

v_gene: TRBV5-1
d_gene: TRBD2
j_gene: TRBJ2-4
abundance: once
CDR3aa: CASSLGTSGGIQYF
CDR3nt: TGCGCCAGCAGCTTGGGTACTAGCGGGGGCATTCAGTACTTC

v_gene: TRBV5-1
d_gene: TRBD1
j_gene: TRBJ1-3
abundance: once
CDR3aa: CASSQGQTGPGNTIYF
CDR3nt: TGCGCCAGCAGCCAGGGACAGACCGGACCTGGAAACACCATATATTTT

v_gene: TRBV4-1
d_gene: NA
j_gene: TRBJ1-1
abundance: once
CDR3aa: CASSQDLRGMNTEAFF
CDR3nt: TGCGCCAGCAGCCAAGATCTAAGGGGTATGAACACTGAAGCTTTCTTT

v_gene: TRBV27
d_gene: NA
j_gene: TRBJ2-5
abundance: few
CDR3aa: CASSFSQRQETQYF
CDR3nt: TGTGCCAGCAGTTTTAGCCAGAGACAAGAGACCCAGTACTTC

v_gene: TRBV28
d_gene: TRBD2
j_gene: TRBJ2-3
abundance: NA
CDR3aa: CASSKTSGTLGDTQYF
CDR3nt: TGTGCCAGCAGCAAAACTAGCGGCACATTGGGAGATACGCAGTATTTT

v_gene: TRBV6-6
d_gene: NA
j_gene: TRBJ1-1
abundance: NA
CDR3aa: CASSSWQGKTEAFF
CDR3nt: TGTGCCAGCAGTTCCTGGCAGGGGAAAACTGAAGCTTTCTTT

v_gene: TRBV29-1
d_gene: TRBD1
j_gene: TRBJ2-3
abundance: NA
CDR3aa: CSVSRQGPGDTQYF
CDR3nt: TGCAGCGTTTCCAGACAGGGCCCCGGAGATACGCAGTATTTT

v_gene: TRBV11-3
d_gene: TRBD2
j_gene: TRBJ2-4
abundance: NA
CDR3aa: CASSATVAGVAKNIQYF
CDR3nt: TGTGCCAGCAGCGCAACGGTAGCGGGAGTAGCCAAAAACATTCAGTACTTC

v_gene: TRBV5-6
d_gene: NA
j_gene: TRBJ1-1
abundance: once
CDR3aa: CASSQNDKVFEAFF
CDR3nt: TGTGCCAGCAGCCAGAACGACAAAGTGTTTGAAGCTTTCTTT

v_gene: TRBV4-1
d_gene: NA
j_gene: TRBJ2-1
abundance: NA
CDR3aa: CASSQDRAGVYEQFF
CDR3nt: TGCGCCAGCAGCCAAGATCGGGCAGGGGTGTATGAGCAGTTCTTC

v_gene: TRBV9
d_gene: NA
j_gene: TRBJ1-3
abundance: NA
CDR3aa: CASSAKQGAHSGNTIYF
CDR3nt: TGTGCCAGCAGCGCGAAACAGGGAGCCCACTCTGGAAACACCATATATTTT

v_gene: TRBV27
d_gene: NA
j_gene: TRBJ1-5
abundance: NA
CDR3aa: CASSPWAGNQPQHF
CDR3nt: TGTGCCAGCAGTCCTTGGGCAGGGAATCAGCCCCAGCATTTT

v_gene: TRBV11-2
d_gene: NA
j_gene: TRBJ2-6
abundance: NA
CDR3aa: CASSIQGTGANVLTF
CDR3nt: TGTGCCAGCAGCATACAGGGAACCGGGGCCAACGTCCTGACTTTC

v_gene: TRBV6-1
d_gene: NA
j_gene: TRBJ2-7
abundance: NA
CDR3aa: CASSERGYEQYF
CDR3nt: TGTGCCAGCAGTGAACGGGGTTACGAGCAGTACTTC

v_gene: TRBV19
d_gene: NA
j_gene: TRBJ1-5
abundance: NA
CDR3aa: CASSISVERRNQPQHF
CDR3nt: TGTGCCAGTAGTATTTCGGTGGAGAGGAGGAATCAGCCCCAGCATTTT

v_gene: TRBV12-3/TRBV12-4
d_gene: NA
j_gene: TRBJ2-5
abundance: once
CDR3aa: CASSLDSLETQYF
CDR3nt: TGTGCCAGCAGTTTGGACTCACTGGAGACCCAGTACTTC

v_gene: TRBV7-9
d_gene: TRBD2
j_gene: TRBJ2-4
abundance: NA
CDR3aa: CASSLALAGLAKNIQYF
CDR3nt: TGTGCCAGCAGCTTAGCTCTAGCGGGGCTAGCCAAAAACATTCAGTACTTC

v_gene: TRBV19
d_gene: NA
j_gene: TRBJ1-5
abundance: NA
CDR3aa: CASKWVWGGNQPQHF
CDR3nt: TGTGCCAGTAAATGGGTCTGGGGAGGCAATCAGCCCCAGCATTTT

v_gene: TRBV7-2
d_gene: TRBD2
j_gene: TRBJ2-4
abundance: NA
CDR3aa: CASSHKLAGGSNIQYF
CDR3nt: TGTGCCAGCAGCCATAAGCTGGCGGGAGGTTCGAACATTCAGTACTTC

v_gene: TRBV5-5
d_gene: NA
j_gene: TRBJ1-6
abundance: NA
CDR3aa: CASNQGNNSPLHF
CDR3nt: TGTGCCAGCAACCAGGGGAATAATTCACCCCTCCACTTT

v_gene: TRBV7-8
d_gene: NA
j_gene: TRBJ1-5
abundance: NA
CDR3aa: CASSSRSDRVSNQPQHF
CDR3nt: TGTGCCAGCAGCTCTCGATCGGACAGAGTTAGCAATCAGCCCCAGCATTTT

v_gene: TRBV5-1
d_gene: TRBD1
j_gene: TRBJ2-7
abundance: NA
CDR3aa: CASSLVNDRGHEQYF
CDR3nt: TGCGCCAGCAGCTTGGTCAATGACAGGGGCCACGAGCAGTACTTC

v_gene: TRBV5-5
d_gene: NA
j_gene: TRBJ1-5
abundance: NA
CDR3aa: CASSLAPNQPQHF
CDR3nt: TGTGCCAGCAGCTTGGCCCCAAATCAGCCCCAGCATTTT

v_gene: TRBV5-4
d_gene: TRBD2
j_gene: TRBJ2-4
abundance: once
CDR3aa: CASSLDLAGSKNIQYF
CDR3nt: TGTGCCAGCAGCTTGGACCTAGCGGGATCCAAAAACATTCAGTACTTC

v_gene: TRBV7-9
d_gene: NA
j_gene: TRBJ2-1
abundance: NA
CDR3aa: CASSLEPGVEQFF
CDR3nt: TGTGCCAGCAGCTTAGAGCCAGGGGTTGAGCAGTTCTTC